This T cell receptor beta chain was obtained from a study of neoadjuvant anti-PD-1 for oral cavity cancer. Sequencing used immunoSEQ multiplex PCR; TCRdb keeps in-frame clones, though not all of them. Seen here are tens of thousands of clones, approximately 27% observed once, and the top ten hold roughly 15%. The CDR3 is 13 residues long. V shed 5 bases and J shed 3 bases, with 11 bases lying between them. The V gene's germline CDR1 is GTSNPN and CDR2 SVGIG (reference sequence). Time point indicated: after neoadjuvant nivolumab, at surgical resection. This clone was found many times. The sequence came from a person between 35 and 79 years old with oral cavity squamous cell carcinoma. The chain has TRBV30 and TRBJ1-5; possible D gene TRBD1, 5 bases. The sample in question was tumor tissue, obtained after nivolumab (anti-PD-1) treatment. CDR3 nucleotide sequence: TGTGCCTGGGGGGACGGCTACAATCAGCCCCAGCATTTT. Translating it yields CAWGDGYNQPQHF.